This TCR beta chain came from a study of Ad26.COV2.S vaccination and SARS-CoV-2 variants (dated by TCRdb to the early 2020s). Notes on the research overall: Donors in the vaccine arm were drawn from COV1001, a phase I-IIa trial of Ad26.COV2.S in healthy adults that was multicentre, randomized, double-blind and placebo-controlled. Dosing of Ad26.COV2.S was intramuscular, at either 5x10^10 or 1x10^11 viral particles, delivered as one shot or as two shots spaced 56 days apart. TCRbeta repertoire sequencing was used to assess the specificity and breadth of SARS-CoV-2-reactive T cell receptors after Ad26.COV2.S vaccination. The TCR-sequenced set comprised roughly 30 samples: roughly 19 Ad26.COV2.S vaccine recipients, 5 placebo recipients and 8 SARS-CoV-2 convalescent individuals. Trial participants were randomized into five groups of five: low-dose or high-dose Ad26.COV2.S given once or twice, or placebo on both occasions. Investigators remained blinded to trial group allocation during experiments and outcome assessment.

The immunoSEQ Assay was used to sequence TCRbeta CDR3 regions. After extraction, genomic DNA underwent amplification by bias-controlled multiplex PCR, followed by high-throughput sequencing. The published analysis was carried out like this. To quantify the absolute abundance of every unique TCRbeta CDR3 region, sequences were collapsed and filtered. T cell fraction was estimated by normalizing TCRbeta template counts to usable DNA, which was measured by amplifying reference genes present in all nucleated cells. Repertoire TCRs were annotated as SARS-CoV-2-specific by exact matching of V gene, CDR3 amino acid sequence and J gene to a known reactive TCR set. MIRA supplied the reference SARS-CoV-2 TCR set, which was filtered for enrichment in COVID-19-positive ImmuneCODE repertoires so that public or cross-reactive TCRs were removed. Using the MIRA antigens, annotated TCRs were further analysed by specific ORF or by position within an ORF. Breadth was defined as annotated unique rearrangements over total unique productive rearrangements; depth was the summed frequency of those rearrangements. Two-sided Wilcoxon rank-sum tests were used to compare TCR breadth between groups. Sourced from immuneACCESS, this table was stored by TCRdb with only in-frame sequences that have V and J called. A share of the clones is absent; for the studies checked, an unresolved V gene accounts for under half, and the remainder has no known explanation. Clone size and the V and J calls come from that table; the DNA yielded D and trimming. Here the sample has some 330,000 clones; 85% to 90% occur a single time. The top ten clonotypes cover about 5% of the sample.

The treatment or condition label of this sample denotes: about 20 received Ad26.COV2.S at low or high dose, single or two shots; roughly 5 received placebo; per-sample allocation not given. Repertoires of vaccine and placebo recipients were sequenced from samples collected on day 63 after the first injection. In Cohort 1b, 25 adults aged 18-55 years were enrolled at a single site in Boston, USA, between 29 July and 7 August 2020. Ad26.COV2.S was a replication-incompetent adenovirus type 26 vector that expressed a prefusion-stabilized SARS-CoV-2 spike protein derived from the original Wuhan strain. To note about this clone: No cognate antigen has been identified for it. Base qualities are not provided; no much larger clone lies one nucleotide away.

CDR1 and CDR2, looked up from the germline V gene, are SGHRS and YFSETQ. From V the trimming removes 7 bases and from J it removes 4 bases, while the gene matches leave 7 bases of the junction unaccounted for. CDR3 length: 14 amino acids, cysteine to phenylalanine. The retained sequence is limited to the CDR3, 42 bases, with the frame set at the first base. Here is what the overall study found, with its caveats: The study was not powered to compare responses between vaccine doses or regimens. Comparable non-spike TCR breadth was observed between vaccine and placebo recipients, consistent with only spike being contained in the vaccine. Compared with placebo recipients, Ad26.COV2.S recipients showed higher spike-specific TCR breadth (P = 0.0014). According to the authors, total T cell responses may have been underestimated by the TCR breadth and depth analyses. After vaccination, spike-specific CD8+ and CD4+ T cell responses were reported to show substantial breadth.

This chain joins TRBV5-1 to TRBJ1-3; 8 bases in the middle match TRBD1. The source was peripheral blood, collected in a trial of Ad26.COV2.S vaccine versus placebo. The sequence derives from a person aged 18-60 years who received the Ad26.COV2.S COVID-19 vaccine or a placebo. Here the CDR3 is given as CASAQTGAGNTIYF. The DNA is TGCGCCAGCGCCCAGACAGGGGCGGGAAACACCATATATTTT.